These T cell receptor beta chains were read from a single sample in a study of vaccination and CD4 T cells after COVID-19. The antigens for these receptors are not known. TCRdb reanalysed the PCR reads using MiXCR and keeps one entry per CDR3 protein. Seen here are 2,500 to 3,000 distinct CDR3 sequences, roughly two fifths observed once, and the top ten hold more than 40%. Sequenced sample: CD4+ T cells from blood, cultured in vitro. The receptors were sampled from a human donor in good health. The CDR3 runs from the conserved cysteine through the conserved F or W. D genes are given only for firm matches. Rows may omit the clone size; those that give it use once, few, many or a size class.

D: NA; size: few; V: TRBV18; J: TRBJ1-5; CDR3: CASSRSRGVIQPQHF; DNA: TGTGCCAGCTCACGAAGCAGGGGTGTTATTCAGCCCCAGCATTTT
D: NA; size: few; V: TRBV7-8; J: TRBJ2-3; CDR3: CASSRGTLDTQYF; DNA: TGTGCCAGCAGCCGAGGGACGCTCGATACGCAGTATTTT
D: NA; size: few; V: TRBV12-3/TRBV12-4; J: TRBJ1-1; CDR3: CASSWAGATEAFF; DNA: TGTGCCAGCAGTTGGGCAGGGGCCACTGAAGCTTTCTTT
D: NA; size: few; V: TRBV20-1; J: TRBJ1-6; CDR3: CSAPNGAVPSNSPLHF; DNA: TGCAGTGCCCCTAACGGGGCAGTCCCTTCGAATTCACCCCTCCACTTT
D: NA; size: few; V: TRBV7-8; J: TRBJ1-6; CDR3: CASSLAPGALSPLHF; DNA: TGTGCCAGCAGCTTAGCGCCCGGGGCCTTATCACCCCTCCACTTT
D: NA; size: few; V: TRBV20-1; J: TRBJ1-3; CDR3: CSAKVLGFSGNTIYF; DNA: TGCAGTGCTAAAGTTCTGGGGTTTTCTGGAAACACCATATATTTT
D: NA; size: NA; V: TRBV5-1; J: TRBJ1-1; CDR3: CASSFGSNAEAFF; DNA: TGCGCCAGCAGCTTCGGGAGTAACGCTGAAGCTTTCTTT
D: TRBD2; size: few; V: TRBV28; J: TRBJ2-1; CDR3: CASSGYSGAYNEQFF; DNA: TGTGCCAGCAGTGGTTATAGCGGGGCCTACAATGAGCAGTTCTTC
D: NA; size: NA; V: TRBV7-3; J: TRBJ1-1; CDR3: CASSLTGNTEAFF; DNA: TGTGCCAGCAGCTTGACAGGGAACACTGAAGCTTTCTTT
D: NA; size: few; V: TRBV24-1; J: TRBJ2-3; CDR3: CATSDTISASTDTQYF; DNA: TGTGCCACCAGTGACACCATTTCCGCGAGCACAGATACGCAGTATTTT
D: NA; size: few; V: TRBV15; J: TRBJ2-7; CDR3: CATSVGTSHYYEQYF; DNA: TGTGCCACCAGCGTAGGGACCTCGCACTACTACGAGCAGTACTTC
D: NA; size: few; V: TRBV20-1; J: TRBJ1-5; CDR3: CSARPSEGPQHF; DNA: TGCAGTGCTAGGCCTTCAGAGGGGCCCCAGCATTTT
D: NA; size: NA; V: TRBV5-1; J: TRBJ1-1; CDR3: CASSFGPIREAFF; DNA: TGCGCCAGCAGTTTCGGGCCTATCCGTGAAGCTTTCTTT
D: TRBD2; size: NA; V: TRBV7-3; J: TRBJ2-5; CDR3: CASSPSGGRETQYF; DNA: TGTGCCAGCAGCCCCTCGGGGGGGAGAGAGACCCAGTACTTC
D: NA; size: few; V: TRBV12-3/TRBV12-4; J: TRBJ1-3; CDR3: CASSLRGPLLGF; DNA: TGTGCCAGCAGTTTGAGGGGACCTCTCTTAGGTTTT
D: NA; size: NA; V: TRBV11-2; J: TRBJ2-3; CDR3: CASSPAGGPTDTQYF; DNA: TGTGCCAGCAGCCCCGCCGGGGGGCCCACAGATACGCAGTATTTT
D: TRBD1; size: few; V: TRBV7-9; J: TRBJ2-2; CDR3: CASSPGQLNTGELFF; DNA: TGTGCCAGCAGCCCGGGACAGCTGAACACCGGGGAGCTGTTTTTT
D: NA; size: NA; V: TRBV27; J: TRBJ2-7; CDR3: CASSLYPPRAGEQYF; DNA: TGTGCCAGCAGTTTATACCCCCCCCGCGCTGGGGAGCAGTACTTC
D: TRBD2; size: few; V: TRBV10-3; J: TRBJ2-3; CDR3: CAISPGTSGDTQYF; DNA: TGTGCCATCAGCCCGGGGACTAGCGGGGATACGCAGTATTTT
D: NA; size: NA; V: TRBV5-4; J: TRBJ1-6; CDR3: CANSSGLTRDSPLHF; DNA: TGTGCCAACAGCTCGGGCCTAACGCGCGATTCACCCCTCCACTTT
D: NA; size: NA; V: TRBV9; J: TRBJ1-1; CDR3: CASSVDHRWSTEAFF; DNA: TGTGCCAGCAGCGTAGACCACAGGTGGAGCACTGAAGCTTTCTTT
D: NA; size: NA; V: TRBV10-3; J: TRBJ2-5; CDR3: CAISEGGDRQETQYF; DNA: TGTGCCATCAGTGAAGGGGGTGACCGCCAAGAGACCCAGTACTTC
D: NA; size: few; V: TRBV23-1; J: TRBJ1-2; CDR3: CASTLGGYGYTF; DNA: TGCGCCAGCACCCTGGGGGGCTATGGCTACACCTTC
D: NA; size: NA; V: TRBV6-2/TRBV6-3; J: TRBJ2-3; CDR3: CASSYPLDGTEADTQYF; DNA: TGTGCCAGCAGTTACCCGCTTGACGGTACCGAGGCAGATACGCAGTATTTT
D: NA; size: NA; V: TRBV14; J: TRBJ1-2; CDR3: CASTPVGQLYGYTF; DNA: TGTGCCAGCACCCCCGTCGGACAGCTCTATGGCTACACCTTC
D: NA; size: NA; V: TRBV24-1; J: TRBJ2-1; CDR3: CATSEASYNEQFF; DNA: TGTGCCACCAGTGAGGCTAGCTACAATGAGCAGTTCTTC
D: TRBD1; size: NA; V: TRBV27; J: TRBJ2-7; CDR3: CASSLETGGSYEQYF; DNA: TGTGCCAGCAGTTTAGAGACAGGGGGCTCCTACGAGCAGTACTTC
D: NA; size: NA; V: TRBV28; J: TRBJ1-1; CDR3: CASSLGNTEAFF; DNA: TGTGCCAGCAGTTTGGGGAACACTGAAGCTTTCTTT
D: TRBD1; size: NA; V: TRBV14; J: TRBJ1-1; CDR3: CASSQNRGNTEAFF; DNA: TGTGCCAGCAGCCAAAACAGGGGAAACACTGAAGCTTTCTTT
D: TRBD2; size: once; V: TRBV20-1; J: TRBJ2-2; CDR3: CSGRGGAVGEPFF; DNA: TGCAGTGGACGGGGGGGGGCGGTCGGGGAGCCGTTTTTT
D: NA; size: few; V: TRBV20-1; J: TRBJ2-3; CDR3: CSARGQGGHTDTQYF; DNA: TGCAGTGCTAGAGGACAGGGAGGTCACACAGATACGCAGTATTTT
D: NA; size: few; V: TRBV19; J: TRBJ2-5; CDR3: CASSIMETQYF; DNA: TGTGCCAGTAGTATCATGGAGACCCAGTACTTC
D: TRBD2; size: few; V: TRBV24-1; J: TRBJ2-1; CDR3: CATSRVGVTGGEQFF; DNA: TGTGCCACCAGTCGGGTCGGGGTTACGGGGGGGGAGCAGTTCTTC
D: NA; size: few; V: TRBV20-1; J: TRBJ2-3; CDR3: CSASSTTRDTQYF; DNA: TGCAGTGCTAGTTCTACCACACGGGATACGCAGTATTTT
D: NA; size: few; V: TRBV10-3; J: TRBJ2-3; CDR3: CGGDSEGRTDTQYF; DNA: TGTGGGGGCGACAGCGAGGGGAGGACAGATACGCAGTATTTT
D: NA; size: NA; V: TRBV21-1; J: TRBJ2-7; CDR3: CASSKERDSLPYLTYEQYF; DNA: TGTGCCAGCAGCAAAGAGAGGGACAGCCTGCCGTACCTTACCTACGAGCAGTACTTC
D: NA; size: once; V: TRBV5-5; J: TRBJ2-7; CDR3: CASSTQAGSEQYF; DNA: TGTGCCAGCAGCACCCAGGCGGGGAGCGAGCAGTACTTC
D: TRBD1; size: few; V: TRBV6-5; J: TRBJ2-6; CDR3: CASSYSGTGSSGANVLTF; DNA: TGTGCCAGCAGTTACTCCGGGACAGGTTCCTCTGGGGCCAACGTCCTGACTTTC
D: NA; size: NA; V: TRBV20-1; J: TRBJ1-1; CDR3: CSARPNTEAFF; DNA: TGCAGTGCTAGACCGAACACTGAAGCTTTCTTT
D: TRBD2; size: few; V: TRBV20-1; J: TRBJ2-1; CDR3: CSARGLAGAGNEQFF; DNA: TGCAGTGCCAGGGGACTAGCGGGAGCCGGGAATGAGCAGTTCTTC
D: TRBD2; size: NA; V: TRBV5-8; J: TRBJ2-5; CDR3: CASSSLAGGGTQYF; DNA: TGTGCCAGCAGCTCCCTCGCCGGCGGGGGGACCCAGTACTTC